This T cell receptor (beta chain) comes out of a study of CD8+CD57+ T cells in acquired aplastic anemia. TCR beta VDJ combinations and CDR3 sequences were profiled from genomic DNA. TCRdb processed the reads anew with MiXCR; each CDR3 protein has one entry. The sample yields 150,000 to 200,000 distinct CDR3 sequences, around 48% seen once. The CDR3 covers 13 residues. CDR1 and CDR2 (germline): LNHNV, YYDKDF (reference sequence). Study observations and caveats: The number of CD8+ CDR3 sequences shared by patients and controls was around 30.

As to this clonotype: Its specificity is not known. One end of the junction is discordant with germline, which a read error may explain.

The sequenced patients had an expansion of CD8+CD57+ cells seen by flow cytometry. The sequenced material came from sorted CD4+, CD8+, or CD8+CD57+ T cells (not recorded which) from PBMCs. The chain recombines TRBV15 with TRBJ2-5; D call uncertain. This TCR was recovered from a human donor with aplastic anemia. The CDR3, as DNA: TGCGCCACCAGCAAACTGACGCAAGAGACCCAGTACTTC. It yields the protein CATSKLTQETQYF.